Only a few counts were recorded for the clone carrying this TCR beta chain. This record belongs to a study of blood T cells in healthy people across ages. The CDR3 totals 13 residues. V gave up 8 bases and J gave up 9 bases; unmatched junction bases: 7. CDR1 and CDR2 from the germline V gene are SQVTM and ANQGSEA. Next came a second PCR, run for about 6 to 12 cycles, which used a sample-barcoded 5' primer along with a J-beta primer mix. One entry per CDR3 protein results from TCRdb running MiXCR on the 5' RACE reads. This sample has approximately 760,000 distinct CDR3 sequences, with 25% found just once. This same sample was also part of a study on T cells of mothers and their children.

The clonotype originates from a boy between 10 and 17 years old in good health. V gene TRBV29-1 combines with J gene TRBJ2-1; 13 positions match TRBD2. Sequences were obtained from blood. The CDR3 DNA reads TGCAGCCCCGGGACTAGCGGGAATGGTGAGCAGTTCTTC. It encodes CSPGTSGNGEQFF.